This T cell receptor (beta chain) emerged from a study of blood T cell repertoires in COVID-19. Study as a whole: Material from acute and convalescent COVID-19 was sourced from the United States, Italy and Spain. In each case, the material was cDNA or gDNA derived from T cells, B-cell-depleted T cells, or PBMCs.

Original analysis: For nucleated cells, counts were estimated from reference gene primer amplification. Profiled with immunoSEQ multiplex PCR; TCRdb holds only in-frame clones, not every one. From that table come the V and J calls and clone size; the DNA was used to work out D and trimming. The sample has 150,000 to 200,000 clones, 70% to 90% seen once; the top ten hold approximately 7%. One Seattle source followed patients from active infection through their disease course. The CDR3 length is 12 residues. Trimming left V 3 bases short and J 3 bases short, with 6 bases between. Germline V gene lookup returns CDR1 KGHSH and CDR2 LQKENI.

Sequenced material: peripheral blood. The chain couples TRBV18 to TRBJ2-7; maybe TRBD1 (6 bases). The source is a man at least 80 years old with COVID-19, enrolled during active disease. The CDR3 bases are TGTGCCAGCTCACCGGACAGCTACGAGCAGTACTTC. The encoded protein is CASSPDSYEQYF.